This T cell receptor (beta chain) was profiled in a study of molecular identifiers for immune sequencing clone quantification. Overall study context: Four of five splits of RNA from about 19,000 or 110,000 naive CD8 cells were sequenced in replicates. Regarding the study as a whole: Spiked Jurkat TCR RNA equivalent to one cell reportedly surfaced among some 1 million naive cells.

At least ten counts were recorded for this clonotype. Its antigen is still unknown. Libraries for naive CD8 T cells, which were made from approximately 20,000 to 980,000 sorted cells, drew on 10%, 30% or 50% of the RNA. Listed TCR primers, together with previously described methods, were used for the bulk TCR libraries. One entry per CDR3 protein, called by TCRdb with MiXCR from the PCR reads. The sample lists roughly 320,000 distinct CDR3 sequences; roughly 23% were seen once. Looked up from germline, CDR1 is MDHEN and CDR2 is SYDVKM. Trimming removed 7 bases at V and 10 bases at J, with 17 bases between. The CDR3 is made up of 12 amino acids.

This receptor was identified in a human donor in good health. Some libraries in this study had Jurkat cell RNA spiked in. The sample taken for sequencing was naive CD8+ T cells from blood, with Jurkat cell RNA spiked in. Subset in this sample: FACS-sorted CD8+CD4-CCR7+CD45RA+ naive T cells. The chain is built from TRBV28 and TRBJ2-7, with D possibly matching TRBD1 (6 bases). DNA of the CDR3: TGTGCCAGCAATCCGACAGAGGGGGTACAGTACTTC. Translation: CASNPTEGVQYF.